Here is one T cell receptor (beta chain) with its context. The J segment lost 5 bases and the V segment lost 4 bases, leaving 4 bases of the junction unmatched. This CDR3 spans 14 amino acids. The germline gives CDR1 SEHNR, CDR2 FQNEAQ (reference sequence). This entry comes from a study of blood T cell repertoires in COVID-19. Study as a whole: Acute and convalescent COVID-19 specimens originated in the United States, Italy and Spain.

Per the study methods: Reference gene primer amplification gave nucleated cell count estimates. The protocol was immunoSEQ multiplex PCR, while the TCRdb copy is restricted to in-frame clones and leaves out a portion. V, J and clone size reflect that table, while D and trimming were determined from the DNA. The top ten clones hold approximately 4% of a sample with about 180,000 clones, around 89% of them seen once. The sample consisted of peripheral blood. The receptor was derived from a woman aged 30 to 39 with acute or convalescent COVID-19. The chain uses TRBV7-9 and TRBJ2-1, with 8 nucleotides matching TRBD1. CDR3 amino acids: CASSSGQGHNEQFF. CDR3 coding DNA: TGTGCCAGCAGCTCCGGACAGGGCCACAATGAGCAGTTCTTC.